The next 28 T cell receptor beta chains were all read from a single sample in a study of low-dose radiotherapy and immunotherapy resistance in tumors. cDNA synthesis used a TRAV/TRBV-specific primer set for both chains. Both a constant-region primer and a V-primer adapter served to amplify TCRs across around 20 PCR cycles. TCRdb re-called the reads with MiXCR, one entry per CDR3 protein. The top ten hold around 10% of the sample, which has more than 70,000 distinct CDR3 sequences, 30% to 40% seen once. This sample's time point: before trial treatment. The sample in question was PBMCs, obtained before treatment. The origin of the receptors is a female donor with ovarian cancer.

There are many counts of this clonotype. The CDR3 spells CSVEDLGNEQFF. The CDR3 DNA reads TGCAGCGTTGAAGATCTTGGGAATGAGCAGTTCTTC. The chain combines TRBV29-1 with TRBJ2-1; D is uncertain. This CDR3 has 12 amino acids. Deletions cut 0 bases from V and 7 bases from J, with 7 bases between. Germline V gene data show CDR1 as SQVTM and CDR2 as ANQGSEA.

This clonotype has ten or more counts. The chain is built from TRBV6-6 and TRBJ1-3; tentative D call: TRBD1 (6 bases). The CDR3 sequence is 16 residues long. Per germline, CDR1 MNHNY and CDR2 SVGAGI (reference sequence). The V end lost 2 bases, the J end lost 1 base, and 12 bases lay between the germline ends. This CDR3 reads CASSYEGGQSGNTIYF. In nucleotides, the CDR3 is TGTGCCAGCAGTTACGAGGGGGGCCAGTCTGGAAACACCATATATTTT.

This sequence joins TRBV7-8 and TRBJ2-5; maybe TRBD1 (5 bases). CDR3 length: 15 amino acids. Trimming shortened V by 3 bases and J by 5 bases, and 16 bases separated the two germline ends. Germline CDR1 reads SGHVS; CDR2 reads FQNEAQ. In nucleotides, the CDR3 is TGTGCCAGCAGCTTCACAACAGGCTCACGGGAGACCCAGTACTTC. Protein sequence: CASSFTTGSRETQYF.

This clonotype was found many times. The rearrangement uses TRBV30 and TRBJ2-5; D gene ambiguous. Trimming left V 0 bases short and J 6 bases short, with 11 bases between. CDR3 length: 13 residues. The germline V gene encodes CDR1 GTSNPN and CDR2 SVGIG (reference sequence). The CDR3 bases are TGTGCCTGGAGTGTATTCGCCGTCCAGACCCAGTACTTC. Encoded protein: CAWSVFAVQTQYF. Filled out from reference TRBV30 and TRBJ2-5, the complete variable domain reads SQTIHQWPATLVQPVGSPLSLECTVEGTSNPNLYWYRQAAGRGLQLLFYSVGIGQISSEVPQNLSASRPQDRQFILSSKKLLLSDSGFYLCAWSVFAVQTQYFGPGTRLLVL.

This chain links TRBV20-1 with TRBJ2-1; TRBD1 or TRBD2 may be the D gene (6 bases each). Germline V gene data show CDR1 as DFQATT and CDR2 as SNEGSKA (reference sequence). V lost 2 bases and J lost 3, with 11 bases in between. There are 14 residues in the CDR3. The CDR3 here is CSARSGGGYNEQFF. CDR3 sequence (DNA): TGCAGTGCTAGATCAGGAGGGGGCTACAATGAGCAGTTCTTC.

This clonotype was counted between two and nine times. The DNA is left out, because the CDR3 cannot be placed on it with certainty; the CDR3 is given as TCRdb lists it. The rearrangement joins TRBV10-3 to TRBJ2-2; the table's D call, TRBD2, has no DNA check behind it. The length of the CDR3 is 18 amino acids, counting both ends. Germline values: CDR1 ENHRY, CDR2 SYGVKD. CDR3 protein: CAISESKLAANTGELFFF.

This clonotype came up many times. J is TRBJ2-5 and V is TRBV18; D perhaps matches TRBD1 (5 bases). Germline assignment: CDR1 KGHSH and CDR2 LQKENI. V lost 0 bases, J lost 5 bases, and 10 bases lay in between. This CDR3 is 14 amino acids long. CDR3 DNA: TGTGCCAGCTCACCACCTCCAGGGCGGGAGACCCAGTACTTC. This translates into CASSPPPGRETQYF.

This clonotype was counted many times. The chain employs TRBV7-9 and TRBJ2-5; D may match TRBD1 or TRBD2 (6 bases each). Trimming pared 5 bases from V and 5 bases from J, leaving 15 bases between. Germline V gene data show CDR1 as SEHNR and CDR2 as FQNEAQ (reference sequence). This CDR3 has 14 amino acids. In DNA form, the CDR3 reads TGTGCCAGCAGCGGTCGGGGGCCTGGGGAGACCCAGTACTTC. Translated, it gives CASSGRGPGETQYF. Drawing the rest from reference TRBV7-9 and TRBJ2-5, the complete variable domain is DTGVSQNPRHKITKRGQNVTFRCDPISEHNRLYWYRQTLGQGPEFLTYFQNEAQLEKSRLLSDRFSAERPKGSFSTLEIQRTEQGDSAMYLCASSGRGPGETQYFGPGTRLLVL.

This clonotype was detected once. CDR3 nucleotides: TGTGCCAGCAATCCGGCGACAGGCCTAGGAGAGACCCAGTACTTC. This sequence encodes CASNPATGLGETQYF. The chain recombines TRBV2 with TRBJ2-5; the D gene is possibly TRBD1 (6 bases). In germline, CDR1 is SNHLY, CDR2 FYNNEI. Trimming removed 7 bases at V and 4 bases at J, with 19 bases between. The CDR3 length is 15 residues.

This chain joins TRBV5-5 and TRBJ2-1; 9 bases align to TRBD1. This CDR3 has 15 amino acids. J lost 7 bases, V lost 2 bases, and 7 bases had no gene match. Germline V gene sequence: CDR1 SGHKS, CDR2 YYEKEE (reference sequence). For the CDR3, the DNA is TGTGCCAGCAGCTTAGACCCGGGACAGGGAAATGAGCAGTTCTTC. Translated, it gives CASSLDPGQGNEQFF.

CDR3 nucleotide sequence: TGTGCCAGCAGCTTCGGGGGACTAGTCTCTTATACGCAGTATTTT. Translation gives CASSFGGLVSYTQYF. V and J are TRBV7-9 and TRBJ2-3, with 8 bases matching TRBD2. The V gene end was trimmed by 3 bases and the J gene end by 7 bases; junction bases not matched to a gene: 9. CDR3 length equals 15 residues. From germline, CDR1 is SEHNR and CDR2 FQNEAQ (reference sequence).

This clonotype was seen at least ten times. The chain uses TRBV5-1 and TRBJ2-7; D gene uncertain. From germline, CDR1 is SGHRS and CDR2 YFSETQ. This CDR3 has 13 residues. Trimming shortened V by 4 bases and J by 1 base, and 9 bases separated the two germline ends. DNA for the CDR3: TGCGCCAGCAGCGTGGACGGATCCTACGAGCAGTACTTC. Its translation: CASSVDGSYEQYF.

This clonotype came up once. V and J are TRBV6-2 or TRBV6-3 and TRBJ2-3; 12 nucleotides agree with TRBD2. Germline V CDR1 and CDR2: MNHEY, SVGEGT. The CDR3 consists of 16 residues. With V trimmed by 5 bases and J by 3 bases, 6 bases remained unmatched. The CDR3 spells CASSPWTSGETDTQYF. In DNA, the CDR3 is TGTGCCAGCAGTCCTTGGACTAGCGGGGAAACAGATACGCAGTATTTT.

This clonotype was found many times. The V call is TRBV2, the J call TRBJ1-5; TRBD1 might be the D (5 bases). CDR3 length: 13 amino acids. Germline CDR1 and CDR2: SNHLY and FYNNEI. Between the trimmed V and J ends, which lost 7 bases and 3 bases, there was a span of 10 bases. The CDR3 loop reads CASKQDLNQPQHF. The CDR3 nucleotides are TGTGCCAGCAAACAGGATCTCAATCAGCCCCAGCATTTT.

The table lists this clonotype with many counts. This chain links TRBV30 with TRBJ2-3, with D possibly being TRBD2 (6 bases). The CDR3 covers 13 residues. V was cut by 8 bases and J by 1 base, with 13 bases left in between. The germline V gene has CDR1 GTSNPN and CDR2 SVGIG (reference sequence). CDR3 nucleotides: TGTGCCGTCCGGGGGAGACGCACAGATACGCAGTATTTT. Translation: CAVRGRRTDTQYF.

This chain connects TRBV5-3 to TRBJ2-1; 12 bases fit TRBD2. TRBV5-3 is assigned to the ORF class and has an uncertain function. V lost 8 bases to trimming and J lost 0 bases; unmatched junction nucleotides: 18. CDR3 length: 20 residues. The DNA of the CDR3 is TGTGCCAGCAGCGGGGGACTAGCGGGTCAAGTCGGCTACTCCTACAATGAGCAGTTCTTC. It translates to CASSGGLAGQVGYSYNEQFF.

This clonotype was detected many times. This chain connects TRBV19 to TRBJ1-2, with TRBD1 matching 8 bases. The CDR3 has 17 amino acids. The ends lost 3 bases at V and 2 bases at J; junction bases unmatched: 11. Germline loops: CDR1 LNHDA, CDR2 SQIVND (reference sequence). CDR3 residues: CASSIVAGGKGNYGYTF. The CDR3 DNA sequence: TGTGCCAGTAGTATTGTTGCAGGGGGCAAGGGGAACTATGGCTACACCTTC.

This clonotype has ten or more counts. This rearrangement joins TRBV6-6 to TRBJ1-5; tentatively, D is TRBD1 (5 bases). Germline lookup yields CDR1 MNHNY and CDR2 SVGAGI (reference sequence). V shed 0 bases and J shed 7 bases, with 16 bases lying between them. The CDR3 is 16 amino acids. The CDR3 loop is CASSYSPRAVVQPQHF. CDR3 nucleotides: TGTGCCAGCAGTTACTCCCCCAGGGCGGTAGTGCAGCCCCAGCATTTT.

This clonotype was counted ten times or more. DNA of the CDR3: TGTGCCAGCAGTGAAGTAGCTAGCGGAAACACCGGGGAGCTGTTTTTT. Amino acids: CASSEVASGNTGELFF. The chain carries TRBV2 and TRBJ2-2; 7 bases map to TRBD2. Germline CDR1 reads SNHLY; CDR2 reads FYNNEI. V shed 1 base and J 2 bases; nucleotides not matched to a gene: 4. The length of the CDR3 is 16 residues. Full variable domain (outside the CDR3, taken from reference TRBV2 and TRBJ2-2): EPEVTQTPSHQVTQMGQEVILRCVPISNHLYFYWYRQILGQKVEFLVSFYNNEISEKSEIFDDQFSVERPDGSNFTLKIRSTKLEDSAMYFCASSEVASGNTGELFFGEGSRLTVL.

This clonotype was picked up many times. This chain connects TRBV2 to TRBJ2-1; D ambiguous. Trimming removed 6 bases from V and 8 bases from J, with 17 bases in between. The germline V gene has CDR1 SNHLY and CDR2 FYNNEI. This CDR3 has 14 amino acids. The CDR3 sequence: CASRRLDNWHEQFF. CDR3 DNA sequence: TGTGCCAGCAGGCGGCTAGATAACTGGCATGAGCAGTTCTTC.

This clonotype was recorded at least ten times. The rearrangement links TRBV6-2 or TRBV6-3 to TRBJ1-1, with TRBD1 matching over 7 bases. Germline CDR1 and CDR2: MNHEY and SVGEGT. The CDR3 has 17 amino acids. The J segment lost 4 bases and the V segment lost 0 bases, leaving 11 bases of the junction unmatched. The CDR3 nucleotides read TGTGCCAGCAGTTACTCCCCACGAACAGGGGCCAGCACTGAAGCTTTCTTT. Translation: CASSYSPRTGASTEAFF.

This clonotype was seen ten or more times. The gene calls are TRBV21-1 and TRBJ2-5; the table assigns TRBD1, which was not confirmed against the DNA. TRBV21-1 is a recognized pseudogene. CDR3 length: 14 residues. CDR3 sequence (DNA): TGTGCCAGCAGCAAGGGTGGGGGGTTTGAGACCCAGTACTTC. Translation: CASSKGGGFETQYF.

V is TRBV28 and J is TRBJ2-7; no clear D. This CDR3 spans 13 amino acids. Germline lookup yields CDR1 MDHEN and CDR2 SYDVKM. V was cut by 3 bases and J by 0 bases, with 6 bases left in between. DNA of the CDR3: TGTGCCAGCAGTTTGGTCAGCTCCTACGAGCAGTACTTC. Its translation: CASSLVSSYEQYF.

The chain uses TRBV5-1 and TRBJ1-1; perhaps TRBD1 as D (5 bases). With 4 bases removed from V and 0 bases from J, the gap between germline ends came to 7 bases. CDR3 size: 13 residues. CDR1 is SGHRS and CDR2 is YFSETQ in the germline V gene. CDR3 bases: TGCGCCAGCAGCGAGGGGATGAACACTGAAGCTTTCTTT. As protein: CASSEGMNTEAFF.

This clonotype occurred many times. This sequence joins TRBV5-1 and TRBJ1-1, with a tentative D call TRBD1 (5 bases). V was clipped by 0 bases and J by 5 bases, with 14 bases between them. Looked up from germline, CDR1 is SGHRS and CDR2 is YFSETQ. This CDR3 has 15 residues. The DNA for the CDR3 is TGCGCCAGCAGCTTGGCCCAGGGAGGTGGGACTGAAGCTTTCTTT. Encoded protein: CASSLAQGGGTEAFF. Supplemented by reference TRBV5-1 and TRBJ1-1, the full variable domain reads KAGVTQTPRYLIKTRGQQVTLSCSPISGHRSVSWYQQTPGQGLQFLFEYFSETQRNKGNFPGRFSGRQFSNSRSEMNVSTLELGDSALYLCASSLAQGGGTEAFFGQGTRLTVV.

This clonotype was seen repeatedly, ten times or more. The chain has TRBV7-6 and TRBJ2-2; D not resolved. The V and J ends lost 5 bases and 5 bases respectively, with 6 bases between them. Germline loops: CDR1 SGHVS, CDR2 FNYEAQ. The CDR3 is made up of 12 amino acids. CDR3 DNA: TGTGCCAGCAGCGGCGGTACCGGGGAGCTGTTTTTT. Encoded protein: CASSGGTGELFF. Together with reference TRBV7-6 and TRBJ2-2, the CDR3 gives the full variable domain: GAGVSQSPRYKVTKRGQDVALRCDPISGHVSLYWYRQALGQGPEFLTYFNYEAQQDKSGLPNDRFSAERPEGSISTLTIQRTEQRDSAMYRCASSGGTGELFFGEGSRLTVL.

The sample holds many counts of this clonotype. Here the CDR3 reads CASSQTGVYGYTF. The CDR3 DNA sequence: TGCGCCAGCAGCCAAACGGGGGTCTATGGCTACACCTTC. The chain couples TRBV4-3 to TRBJ1-2; possibly TRBD1 for D (5 bases). This CDR3 has 13 amino acids. V was clipped by 2 bases and J by 4 bases, with 8 bases between them. Germline CDR1 reads LGHNA; CDR2 reads YSLEER.

The CDR3 sequence: CASSVSPTDTQYF. The CDR3 DNA reads TGTGCCAGCAGCGTCTCACCCACAGATACGCAGTATTTT. The chain joins TRBV9 to TRBJ2-3, with no clear D. The V end was cut by 2 bases, the J end by 2 bases, with 6 bases between. CDR3 length: 13 residues. The germline V gene has CDR1 SGDLS and CDR2 YYNGEE.